This T cell receptor (beta chain) was recorded in a study of Graves' ophthalmopathy and Graves' hyperthyroidism. Study-wide points: Prediction of ophthalmopathy progression reached around 70% sensitivity and around 72% specificity. A roughly 81% specificity and roughly 90% sensitivity were achieved by a 13-signature model that separated ophthalmopathy from stable hyperthyroidism.

Concerning this clonotype itself: Its antigen is as yet unknown.

The CDR3 consists of 14 residues. The V gene lost 3 bases and the J gene lost 2 bases, with 7 bases spanning the gap. CDR1 is SGHAT and CDR2 is FQNNGV in the germline V gene. Aged 18 to 65, hyperthyroidism patients had new diagnoses of under 2 months' duration. Uncontrolled infections, pregnancy, lactation or other autoimmune diseases led to patient exclusion. Amplifying from RNA transcripts, the study obtained TCR beta CDR3 regions. HTBI primers were used in a first-round RT-PCR, which preceded a second-round multiplex PCR. TCRdb recomputed calls from the multiplex PCR reads with MiXCR, one row per CDR3 protein. The sample holds approximately 1.2 million distinct CDR3 sequences, about 35% seen once.

This clonotype originated in an adult man with Graves' hyperthyroidism. Sequenced input: peripheral blood or thyroid tissue (not recorded which). This chain links TRBV11-2 with TRBJ1-4, with a possible D match to TRBD1 (6 bases). The CDR3 coding sequence is TGTGCCAGCAGCTTCGACAGGACTAATGAAAAACTGTTTTTT. Its protein is CASSFDRTNEKLFF.